Detailed here is one T cell receptor beta chain. Antigen unknown. The libraries of TRB cDNA were constructed through 5' RACE using UMI labels. One entry per CDR3 protein, without DNA, is what TCRdb gives after re-calling the 5' RACE reads. This sample contains some 150,000 distinct CDR3 sequences. This CDR3 is 12 amino acids long. Germline assignment: CDR1 MNHEY and CDR2 SMNVEV (reference sequence). These data come from a study of CXCR3-negative and CXCR3-positive naive CD8 T cells. Broader study findings: CXCR3-positive naive cells had more hydrophobic TRB CDR3s than CXCR3-negative naive cells.

The TCR comes from a human donor in good health. Some clones in this sample may be carry-over from other donors' samples. Sequences were obtained from naive CXCR3+ CD8+ T cells from blood. Subset defined: CD45RO-CCR7+CD27+CD95- naive CD8+ T cells expressing CXCR3 (TNR3+). The J gene is TRBJ2-1, the V gene TRBV27; TCRdb proposes TRBD2, but this gene call is untestable without DNA. CDR3: CASSSGLNEQFF.